This T cell receptor (beta chain) was obtained from a study of shared clonotypes between healthy human individuals. Whole-study findings and limits: On the whole, naive subsets had larger estimated richness than memory subsets had. Investigators collected only blood, and repertoires in tissues likely differ.

Donation came from healthy HIV-negative adults that had no recent acute infections or vaccinations. A note on this clone: Antigen: not known.

The assay ran at deep level. Libraries were prepared by immunoSEQ multiplex PCR; TCRdb keeps only in-frame clonotypes and omits some of them. The top ten hold roughly 1.1% of the sample, which has about 1,500,000 clones, roughly 97% seen once. Per the germline V gene, CDR1 is MNHEY and CDR2 is SVGAGI. The CDR3 covers 14 residues. V lost 0 bases and J 8 bases, leaving 11 bases between the germline ends. The chain recombines TRBV6-5 with TRBJ1-3; tentatively, D is TRBD1 (5 bases). The sample was naive CD4+ T cells sorted from blood. The subset here: CD45RA+ positively selected. The clonotype comes from a young man in good health. CDR3: CASSYSGPGDTIYF. The CDR3 DNA reads as TGTGCCAGCAGTTACTCGGGGCCTGGGGACACCATATATTTT.